The rows below give T cell receptor beta chains drawn from one sample of a study of T cells in Graves' hyperthyroidism and ophthalmopathy. TCRdb re-called the multiplex PCR reads through MiXCR, storing one row per CDR3 protein. The sample records roughly 500,000 distinct CDR3 sequences, 22% being singletons. What was sequenced was blood. These receptor sequences come from a woman in her sixties or seventies with Graves' ophthalmopathy. CDR3s include the opening cysteine and the closing phenylalanine or tryptophan. A D gene is named only where the DNA matches it firmly. Not every row has a clone size; where given, it reads once, few, many or a size class.

clone size	J gene	V gene	D gene	CDR3 DNA	CDR3 protein
many	TRBJ2-1	TRBV7-3	-	TGTGCCAGCAGTTTGGGAGCCTACAATGAGCAGTTCTTC	CASSLGAYNEQFF
-	TRBJ2-2	TRBV9	TRBD2	TGTGCCAGCCAAAAGGGGGAAGGACTAGCGGGAGGGCCATATGGGGAGCTGTTTTTT	CASQKGEGLAGGPYGELFF
-	TRBJ1-5	TRBV3-1	TRBD1	TGTGCCAGCAGCCAAGAAATCGGGACAGGGGGCAATCAGCCCCAGCATTTT	CASSQEIGTGGNQPQHF
few	TRBJ1-1	TRBV5-6	-	TGTGCCAGCAGCTCCGAGATTTGGTCGGGAAACACTGAAGCTTTCTTT	CASSSEIWSGNTEAFF
-	TRBJ2-1	TRBV5-1	TRBD2	TGCGCCAGCAGCTTTCTCAGCGGGAGGTCCTACAATGAGCAGTTCTTC	CASSFLSGRSYNEQFF
-	TRBJ1-4	TRBV27	TRBD1	TGTGCCAGCAATCGACCGGGACAGGATAATGAAAAACTGTTTTTT	CASNRPGQDNEKLFF
few	TRBJ1-2	TRBV4-3	-	TGCGCCAGCAGCCTCCAGGGACGGGAAGAGGACTATGGCTACACCTTC	CASSLQGREEDYGYTF
-	TRBJ2-1	TRBV7-8	-	TGTGCCAGCAGTCCCGAAGACTTTCTCAATGAGCAGTTCTTC	CASSPEDFLNEQFF
many	TRBJ2-1	TRBV10-3	TRBD1	TGTGCCTGTTCGTCCGAGGCGGCAGGGGGCTATAATGAGCAGTTCTTC	CACSSEAAGGYNEQFF
many	TRBJ1-1	TRBV28	-	TGTGCCAGCCGACAGTTAATGAACACTGAAGCTTTCTTT	CASRQLMNTEAFF
many	TRBJ2-3	TRBV28	TRBD1	TGTGCCAGCAGTACTAACAGGGGGCCGAGCACAGATACGCAGTATTTT	CASSTNRGPSTDTQYF
-	TRBJ2-7	TRBV29-1	-	TGCAGCGTTGGCCTACAACTGTCGGGCGAGCAGTACTTC	CSVGLQLSGEQYF
many	TRBJ2-2	TRBV7-9	-	TGTGCCAGCAGCTTACAGGGGACTAACACCGGGGAGCTGTTTTTT	CASSLQGTNTGELFF
few	TRBJ1-5	TRBV9	-	TGTGCCAGCAGCACCCGGGACGGTGCCCAGCATTTT	CASSTRDGAQHF
-	TRBJ2-5	TRBV20-1	-	TGCAGTGCCCGGCGAGGAAGGGGACAGTACTTC	CSARRGRGQYF
-	TRBJ2-7	TRBV30	TRBD1	TGTGCCTGGCAGACAGGGCTCTGGACCTACGAGCAGTACTTC	CAWQTGLWTYEQYF
-	TRBJ2-1	TRBV6-1	-	TGTGCCAGCAACCGACTTACATTGGGTGAGCAGTTCTTC	CASNRLTLGEQFF
many	TRBJ1-6	TRBV12-3/TRBV12-4	-	TGTGCCAGCAGTTTCGGCCAACTAAATTCACCCCTCCACTTT	CASSFGQLNSPLHF
many	TRBJ2-3	TRBV12-3/TRBV12-4	-	TGTGCCAGCAGTTTTGGACCTAGCACAGATACGCAGTATTTT	CASSFGPSTDTQYF
-	TRBJ2-2	TRBV11-3	-	TGTGCCAGCAGCCAAAGGACTTCGAACACCGGGGAGCTGTTTTTT	CASSQRTSNTGELFF
few	TRBJ2-1	TRBV12-3/TRBV12-4	-	TGTGCCAGCAGTTTAGTTGCGGGAACCTACAATGAGCAGTTCTTC	CASSLVAGTYNEQFF
-	TRBJ2-3	TRBV10-1	-	TGCGCCACCGCCCGGGCCCGCACAGATACGCAGTATTTT	CATARARTDTQYF
many	TRBJ1-2	TRBV6-5	-	TGTGCCAGCAGTTACTCGAGAGGGGATGGCTACACCTTC	CASSYSRGDGYTF
-	TRBJ2-1	TRBV11-2	-	TGTGCCAGCAGCTTAGATCAAGTCAACAATGAGCAGTTCTTC	CASSLDQVNNEQFF
-	TRBJ1-1	TRBV5-6	-	TGTGCCAGCAGCGGCCCCCACATGAACACTGAAGCTTTCTTT	CASSGPHMNTEAFF
few	TRBJ1-2	TRBV3-1	-	TGTGCCAGCAGCCCCGGACAGTCGGTTGGCTACACCTTC	CASSPGQSVGYTF
-	TRBJ1-1	TRBV5-1	-	TGCGCCAGCAGCTTGGAGGTTGGGGCAGGAGGGGCTTTCTTT	CASSLEVGAGGAFF
few	TRBJ2-7	TRBV28	TRBD2	TGTGCCAGCAGTTGGGGCGGGAGCTCCTACGAGCAGTACTTC	CASSWGGSSYEQYF
many	TRBJ1-5	TRBV2	-	TGTGCCAGCAGTGACGACAGCTCCGGGCAGCCCCAGCATTTT	CASSDDSSGQPQHF
once	TRBJ1-2	TRBV5-1	-	TGCGCCAGCAGCTTGGAAGGCGGAGTTGGCTACACCTTC	CASSLEGGVGYTF
few	TRBJ2-2	TRBV6-2/TRBV6-3	TRBD1	TGTGCCAGCAGTTGGATAGGGGGCCACACCGGGGAGCTGTTTTTT	CASSWIGGHTGELFF
few	TRBJ1-1	TRBV5-1	TRBD1	TGCGCCAGCAGCCCGTCGACAGGGGGGGTCGGCACTGAAGCTTTCTTT	CASSPSTGGVGTEAFF
few	TRBJ1-1	TRBV11-2	TRBD1	TGTGCCAGCAGCTTAGCCCTATCAGGGGGGACTTTGAACACTGAAGCTTTCTTT	CASSLALSGGTLNTEAFF
few	TRBJ1-5	TRBV6-2/TRBV6-3	-	TGTGCCAGCAGTCCCTCCGGGGGGCAGGGATACGCTAATAGCAATCAGCCCCAGCATTTT	CASSPSGGQGYANSNQPQHF
many	TRBJ1-1	TRBV7-6	-	TGTGCCAGCAGCTTAGTGGGGGCTGAAGCTTTCTTT	CASSLVGAEAFF
-	TRBJ2-3	TRBV19	TRBD2	TGTGCCAGTAGTAAGACTAGCGGGGCCTCCACAGATACGCAGTATTTT	CASSKTSGASTDTQYF
-	TRBJ2-7	TRBV6-1	-	TGTGCCAGCCGTCCTAGTTATTCCTCCTACGAGCAGTACTTC	CASRPSYSSYEQYF
many	TRBJ2-5	TRBV12-3/TRBV12-4	-	TGTGCCAGCAGGGCGGGATCTGGGGCCCAGTACTTC	CASRAGSGAQYF
many	TRBJ1-1	TRBV7-2	-	TGTGCCAGCAGCCGGACAGCTATCAAAGCTTTCTTT	CASSRTAIKAFF
-	TRBJ2-3	TRBV5-4	-	TGTGCCAGCAGCTTAGGGTCAGGGTTGAGCATCGATACGCAGTATTTT	CASSLGSGLSIDTQYF
few	TRBJ2-3	TRBV20-1	-	TGCAGTGCTAGCCCTCCTAGTGGTAACACAGATACGCAGTATTTT	CSASPPSGNTDTQYF
many	TRBJ2-1	TRBV28	TRBD1	TGTGCCAGCAGTTTGCCCGGACAGGGCCAGTTCTTC	CASSLPGQGQFF
few	TRBJ2-5	TRBV6-2/TRBV6-3	-	TGTGCCAGCAGTAGCCCGAGGGGGAGTGGTAAAGAGACCCAGTACTTC	CASSSPRGSGKETQYF
-	TRBJ2-2	TRBV19	-	TGTGCCAGTAGTATGAGCTGGGGAATGAACACCGGGGAGCTGTTTTTT	CASSMSWGMNTGELFF
few	TRBJ2-3	TRBV5-8	-	TGTGCCAGCAGTAAGACCGGGACGGTGGTCACAGATACGCAGTATTTT	CASSKTGTVVTDTQYF
-	TRBJ2-2	TRBV28	-	TGTGCCAGCAGTTTGCGGGCTACTGGCGGGGAGCTGTTTTTT	CASSLRATGGELFF
-	TRBJ2-1	TRBV20-1	TRBD1	TGCAGTGCTAGAAGGACTCGTGGACAGGTGGGAGCCTCCTACAATGAGCAGTTCTTC	CSARRTRGQVGASYNEQFF
few	TRBJ2-7	TRBV5-1	-	TGCGCCAGCAGCCCCCGTCGGCTAAAGGAGTACGAGCAGTACTTC	CASSPRRLKEYEQYF
many	TRBJ1-1	TRBV5-1	TRBD1	TGCGCCAGCAGCTCGGGACAGGGGTATGAAGCTTTCTTT	CASSSGQGYEAFF
-	TRBJ2-1	TRBV19	-	TGTGCCAGTAGTATAGGGGCACAGGGACCCTACAATGAGCAGTTCTTC	CASSIGAQGPYNEQFF